The source of this TCR beta chain is a study of blood T cell repertoires in COVID-19. Study in general: The origin of the acute and convalescent COVID-19 samples was the United States, Italy and Spain.

TCRdb's table, derived via immunoSEQ multiplex PCR, lists solely in-frame clones and lacks some. The sample has 120,000 or so clones, about four fifths seen once. Seattle participants joined during active infection and were tracked over time. The V gene lost 8 bases and the J gene lost 1 base, with 8 bases spanning the gap. CDR3 size: 12 residues. Germline lookup yields CDR1 ENHRY and CDR2 SYGVKD. This receptor was taken from a man younger than 40 with COVID-19, enrolled during active disease. The sample consisted of peripheral blood. The V and J genes are TRBV10-3 and TRBJ1-1; D ambiguous. The CDR3 here is CAIADWNTEAFF. The CDR3 DNA reads as TGTGCCATCGCTGACTGGAACACTGAAGCTTTCTTT.